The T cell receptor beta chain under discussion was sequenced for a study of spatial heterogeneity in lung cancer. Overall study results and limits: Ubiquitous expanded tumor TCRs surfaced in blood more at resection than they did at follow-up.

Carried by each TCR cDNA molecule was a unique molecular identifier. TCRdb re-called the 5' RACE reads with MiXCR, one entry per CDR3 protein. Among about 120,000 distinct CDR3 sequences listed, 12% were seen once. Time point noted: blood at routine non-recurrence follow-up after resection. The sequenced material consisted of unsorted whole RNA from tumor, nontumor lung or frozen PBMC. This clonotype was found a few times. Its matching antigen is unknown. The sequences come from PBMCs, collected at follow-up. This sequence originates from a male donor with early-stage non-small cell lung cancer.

The CDR3 protein is CSARGGQGASPLHF. In DNA, the CDR3 is TGCAGTGCTAGAGGGGGACAGGGAGCCTCACCCCTCCACTTT. The genes are TRBV20-1 and TRBJ1-6, with 9 positions matching TRBD1. There are 14 residues in the CDR3. CDR1 is DFQATT and CDR2 is SNEGSKA in the germline V gene (reference sequence). The V and J ends lost 1 base and 10 bases, in that order; junction bases with no gene match: 5.